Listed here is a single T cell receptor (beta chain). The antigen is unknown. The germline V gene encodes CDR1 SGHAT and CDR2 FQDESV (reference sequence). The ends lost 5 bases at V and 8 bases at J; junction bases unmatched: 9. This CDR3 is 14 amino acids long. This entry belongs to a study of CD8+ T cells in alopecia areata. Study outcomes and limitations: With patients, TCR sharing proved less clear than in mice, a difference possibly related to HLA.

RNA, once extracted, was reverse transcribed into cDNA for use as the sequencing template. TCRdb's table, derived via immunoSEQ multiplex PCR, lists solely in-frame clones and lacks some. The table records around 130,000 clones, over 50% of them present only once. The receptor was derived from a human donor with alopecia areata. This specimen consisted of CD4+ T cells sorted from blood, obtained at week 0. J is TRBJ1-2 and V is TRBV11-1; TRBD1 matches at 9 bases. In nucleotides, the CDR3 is TGTGCCAGCAGCCAGTCCCGGGACAGGGAAGGCTACACCTTC. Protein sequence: CASSQSRDREGYTF.